The rows below give T cell receptor beta chains drawn from one sample of a study of identical twins. Using its own MiXCR run on the 5' RACE reads, TCRdb lists one record per CDR3 protein. This table holds 300,000 or so distinct CDR3 sequences, 7.5% to 9.5% found once. This sample also belongs to another study, concerning yellow fever vaccine responses in identical twins.

Material: CD8+ T cells sorted from blood. These receptors were obtained from a woman between 18 and 30 years old in good health. Both conserved end residues are part of each CDR3. D genes are given only for firm matches. Size tells how often a clone was seen (once, few, many) or the class of an expanded clone, and some rows leave it out.

J gene: TRBJ1-1
D gene: .
V gene: TRBV11-1
clone size: .
CDR3 protein: CASSPQDYTEAFF
CDR3 DNA: TGTGCCAGCAGCCCCCAGGACTACACTGAAGCTTTCTTT

J gene: TRBJ1-6
D gene: TRBD1
V gene: TRBV15
clone size: few
CDR3 protein: CATSRVDRGSAFLLSPLHF
CDR3 DNA: TGTGCCACCAGCAGAGTAGACAGGGGGTCCGCATTCCTGTTGTCACCCCTCCACTTT

J gene: TRBJ2-5
D gene: .
V gene: TRBV11-2
clone size: few
CDR3 protein: CASSLGLVGKETQYF
CDR3 DNA: TGTGCCAGCAGCTTAGGCCTAGTGGGCAAAGAGACCCAGTACTTC

J gene: TRBJ2-2
D gene: TRBD1
V gene: TRBV28
clone size: few
CDR3 protein: CASSRNGQVTLRSTGELFF
CDR3 DNA: TGTGCCAGCAGCCGGAACGGACAGGTTACACTGAGGAGCACCGGGGAGCTGTTTTTT

J gene: TRBJ2-2
D gene: TRBD2
V gene: TRBV7-2
clone size: .
CDR3 protein: CASSFSHLLAGADTGELFF
CDR3 DNA: TGTGCCAGCAGCTTTAGCCACCTTTTAGCGGGGGCGGACACCGGGGAGCTGTTTTTT

J gene: TRBJ2-7
D gene: .
V gene: TRBV20-1
clone size: many
CDR3 protein: CSADRTPQSLYEQYF
CDR3 DNA: TGCAGTGCTGACCGGACCCCCCAGAGCCTCTACGAGCAGTACTTC

J gene: TRBJ2-2
D gene: .
V gene: TRBV7-9
clone size: few
CDR3 protein: CASSSTGRNTGELFF
CDR3 DNA: TGTGCCAGCAGCTCGACGGGACGGAACACCGGGGAGCTGTTTTTT

J gene: TRBJ1-1
D gene: .
V gene: TRBV20-1
clone size: few
CDR3 protein: CSARGQLNTEAFF
CDR3 DNA: TGCAGTGCTAGAGGACAGCTGAACACTGAAGCTTTCTTT

J gene: TRBJ1-3
D gene: .
V gene: TRBV14
clone size: .
CDR3 protein: CASSRNPGRQTPGNTIYF
CDR3 DNA: TGTGCCAGCAGCCGCAATCCGGGACGCCAGACTCCTGGAAACACCATATATTTT

J gene: TRBJ2-7
D gene: .
V gene: TRBV21-1
clone size: many
CDR3 protein: CALRIHGVSYEQYF
CDR3 DNA: TGTGCCCTGCGAATCCACGGAGTCTCCTACGAGCAGTACTTC

J gene: TRBJ2-1
D gene: .
V gene: TRBV7-9
clone size: few
CDR3 protein: CASSRRDSERYNEQFF
CDR3 DNA: TGTGCCAGCAGCCGCCGGGACTCGGAACGCTACAATGAGCAGTTCTTC

J gene: TRBJ2-3
D gene: TRBD2
V gene: TRBV12-3/TRBV12-4
clone size: .
CDR3 protein: CASIPGLAGTDTQYF
CDR3 DNA: TGTGCCAGCATCCCGGGACTAGCGGGCACAGATACGCAGTATTTT

J gene: TRBJ1-2
D gene: TRBD1
V gene: TRBV4-1
clone size: many
CDR3 protein: CASSQDKETGDNYGYTF
CDR3 DNA: TGCGCCAGCAGCCAAGATAAAGAGACAGGGGATAACTATGGCTACACCTTC

J gene: TRBJ2-3
D gene: .
V gene: TRBV30
clone size: few
CDR3 protein: CAWSVGRSDTQYF
CDR3 DNA: TGTGCCTGGAGTGTGGGGCGGTCAGATACGCAGTATTTT

J gene: TRBJ2-7
D gene: .
V gene: TRBV29-1
clone size: many
CDR3 protein: CSVLQETPTSSYEQYF
CDR3 DNA: TGCAGCGTCCTTCAGGAAACTCCTACGAGCTCCTACGAGCAGTACTTC

J gene: TRBJ2-5
D gene: .
V gene: TRBV7-6
clone size: .
CDR3 protein: CASSRPGREETQYF
CDR3 DNA: TGTGCCAGCAGCCGTCCCGGACGGGAAGAGACCCAGTACTTC

J gene: TRBJ2-3
D gene: .
V gene: TRBV13
clone size: .
CDR3 protein: CASSWDDTDTQYF
CDR3 DNA: TGTGCCAGCAGCTGGGACGACACAGATACGCAGTATTTT

J gene: TRBJ2-5
D gene: .
V gene: TRBV7-9
clone size: .
CDR3 protein: CASSSRPGTTKDETQYF
CDR3 DNA: TGTGCCAGCAGCTCTCGACCGGGGACAACAAAGGACGAGACCCAGTACTTC

J gene: TRBJ2-2
D gene: .
V gene: TRBV5-6
clone size: many
CDR3 protein: CASSWDGRITGELFF
CDR3 DNA: TGTGCCAGCAGCTGGGACGGGCGGATTACCGGGGAGCTGTTTTTT

J gene: TRBJ2-1
D gene: TRBD1
V gene: TRBV6-2/TRBV6-3
clone size: few
CDR3 protein: CASSPWTDRVNEQFF
CDR3 DNA: TGTGCCAGCAGTCCATGGACGGACAGGGTAAATGAGCAGTTCTTC

J gene: TRBJ2-7
D gene: TRBD1
V gene: TRBV7-8
clone size: .
CDR3 protein: CASSSIRDREGSYEQYF
CDR3 DNA: TGTGCCAGCAGCTCGATTAGGGACAGGGAAGGATCCTACGAGCAGTACTTC

J gene: TRBJ2-7
D gene: TRBD1
V gene: TRBV4-3
clone size: few
CDR3 protein: CASSQSGTDDVYEQYF
CDR3 DNA: TGCGCCAGCAGCCAATCGGGGACAGATGATGTTTACGAGCAGTACTTC

J gene: TRBJ2-6
D gene: .
V gene: TRBV27
clone size: .
CDR3 protein: CASSLYFTRGTPSPSGANVLTF
CDR3 DNA: TGTGCCAGCAGTTTATACTTTACCCGCGGGACTCCTTCCCCCTCTGGGGCCAACGTCCTGACTTTC

J gene: TRBJ2-7
D gene: TRBD1
V gene: TRBV7-9
clone size: few
CDR3 protein: CASSLAQQGVNEQYF
CDR3 DNA: TGTGCCAGCAGCTTAGCGCAACAGGGGGTGAACGAGCAGTACTTC

J gene: TRBJ2-5
D gene: TRBD2
V gene: TRBV3-1
clone size: few
CDR3 protein: CASGGAGGLETQYF
CDR3 DNA: TGTGCCAGCGGGGGAGCGGGGGGGCTAGAGACCCAGTACTTC

J gene: TRBJ2-1
D gene: TRBD2
V gene: TRBV7-9
clone size: many
CDR3 protein: CASSLVRLATEQFF
CDR3 DNA: TGTGCCAGCAGCTTAGTGCGACTAGCGACTGAGCAGTTCTTC

J gene: TRBJ1-2
D gene: .
V gene: TRBV19
clone size: .
CDR3 protein: CASSPLSTRSYGYTF
CDR3 DNA: TGTGCCAGTAGTCCCCTATCTACAAGGAGCTATGGCTACACCTTC

J gene: TRBJ2-7
D gene: .
V gene: TRBV12-3/TRBV12-4
clone size: .
CDR3 protein: CASSLLRAEAREQYF
CDR3 DNA: TGTGCCAGCAGTTTGCTCCGGGCCGAGGCCCGCGAGCAGTACTTC

J gene: TRBJ1-2
D gene: TRBD1
V gene: TRBV27
clone size: few
CDR3 protein: CASGDRGRFYGYTF
CDR3 DNA: TGTGCCAGCGGAGACAGGGGGCGATTCTATGGCTACACCTTC

J gene: TRBJ2-2
D gene: .
V gene: TRBV20-1
clone size: many
CDR3 protein: CSARAAAGPNTGELFF
CDR3 DNA: TGCAGTGCTAGAGCTGCTGCAGGGCCCAACACCGGGGAGCTGTTTTTT

J gene: TRBJ1-2
D gene: .
V gene: TRBV29-1
clone size: few
CDR3 protein: CSVRVTNYGYTF
CDR3 DNA: TGCAGCGTTCGAGTCACTAACTATGGCTACACCTTC

J gene: TRBJ2-7
D gene: TRBD2
V gene: TRBV4-3
clone size: .
CDR3 protein: CASSQDWASGFYEQYF
CDR3 DNA: TGCGCCAGCAGCCAAGATTGGGCTAGCGGGTTTTACGAGCAGTACTTC

J gene: TRBJ2-2
D gene: .
V gene: TRBV27
clone size: many
CDR3 protein: CASSRGTFTGELFF
CDR3 DNA: TGTGCCAGCAGCCGCGGGACGTTCACCGGGGAGCTGTTTTTT

J gene: TRBJ2-7
D gene: TRBD1
V gene: TRBV27
clone size: .
CDR3 protein: CASNRQGRESYEQYF
CDR3 DNA: TGTGCCAGCAACAGACAGGGGCGGGAATCCTACGAGCAGTACTTC

J gene: TRBJ2-1
D gene: TRBD2
V gene: TRBV12-3/TRBV12-4
clone size: many
CDR3 protein: CASSTGLAVYNEQFF
CDR3 DNA: TGTGCCAGCAGTACAGGACTAGCGGTCTACAATGAGCAGTTCTTC

J gene: TRBJ1-6
D gene: .
V gene: TRBV6-1
clone size: .
CDR3 protein: CASSQGISNSPLHF
CDR3 DNA: TGTGCCAGCAGCCAGGGAATCTCTAATTCACCCCTCCACTTT

J gene: TRBJ2-1
D gene: .
V gene: TRBV5-1
clone size: many
CDR3 protein: CASTPPGMDEQFF
CDR3 DNA: TGCGCCAGCACCCCCCCGGGGATGGATGAGCAGTTCTTC

J gene: TRBJ2-5
D gene: .
V gene: TRBV6-1
clone size: many
CDR3 protein: CASTPRDVETQYF
CDR3 DNA: TGTGCCAGCACACCCAGGGATGTGGAGACCCAGTACTTC

J gene: TRBJ2-3
D gene: .
V gene: TRBV29-1
clone size: many
CDR3 protein: CSEGGLLSTDTQYF
CDR3 DNA: TGCAGCGAAGGGGGACTCCTGAGCACAGATACGCAGTATTTT

J gene: TRBJ1-2
D gene: .
V gene: TRBV7-9
clone size: many
CDR3 protein: CASSPPSNYGYTF
CDR3 DNA: TGTGCCAGCAGCCCGCCATCCAACTATGGCTACACCTTC

J gene: TRBJ2-7
D gene: TRBD2
V gene: TRBV5-1
clone size: .
CDR3 protein: CASSVEGLARLAGEQYF
CDR3 DNA: TGCGCCAGCAGCGTGGAAGGACTAGCGCGGCTCGCAGGCGAGCAGTACTTC

J gene: TRBJ2-1
D gene: .
V gene: TRBV20-1
clone size: .
CDR3 protein: CSARDHVRSGNEQFF
CDR3 DNA: TGCAGTGCTAGAGACCACGTACGAAGTGGGAATGAGCAGTTCTTC

J gene: TRBJ2-1
D gene: TRBD2
V gene: TRBV4-3
clone size: many
CDR3 protein: CASSQSRLAGEDNEQFF
CDR3 DNA: TGCGCCAGCAGCCAGTCCAGACTAGCGGGAGAGGACAATGAGCAGTTCTTC

J gene: TRBJ2-1
D gene: TRBD2
V gene: TRBV7-9
clone size: many
CDR3 protein: CASSPVPSGGTMKQFF
CDR3 DNA: TGTGCCAGCAGCCCCGTGCCTAGCGGGGGGACAATGAAGCAGTTCTTC